These T cell receptor beta chains were read from a single sample in a study of blood T cell repertoires in COVID-19. TCRdb keeps only in-frame clones here, not all; method: immunoSEQ multiplex PCR. This sample has more than 300,000 clones, with 87% found just once. Sequencing used PBMCs or T cells enriched from blood (not recorded which). Receptors were obtained from a woman aged 25 to 45 who had recovered from COVID-19. The CDR3 runs from the conserved cysteine through the conserved F or W. A D gene is named only where the DNA matches it firmly. Expanded clones get a size class; other rows say once, few or many, or leave the size out.

J gene | D gene | clone size | V gene | CDR3 DNA | CDR3 protein
TRBJ2-3 | TRBD2 | . | TRBV4-2 | TGTGCCAGCAGCCAAGAGATTCTAGCGGGGGGGGTCGGTAGCACAGATACGCAGTATTTT | CASSQEILAGGVGSTDTQYF
TRBJ2-5 | TRBD2 | . | TRBV13 | TGTGCCAGCAGCTCTATAGCGGGGGTACAAGAGACCCAGTACTTC | CASSSIAGVQETQYF
TRBJ1-3 | . | . | TRBV15 | TGTGCCACCAGCAGAGATGGGACATCTGGAAACACCATATATTTT | CATSRDGTSGNTIYF
TRBJ2-3 | . | . | TRBV3-1/TRBV3-2 | TGTGCCAGCAGCCAAGTAGCAGATACGCAGTATTTT | CASSQVADTQYF
TRBJ1-5 | . | . | TRBV19 | TGTGCCAGTAGGACTTTGAGGGGCAATCAGCCCCAGCATTTT | CASRTLRGNQPQHF
TRBJ1-6 | TRBD1 | . | TRBV6-6 | TGTGCCAGCAAAGGGACAGGGGGAAGTAATTCACCCCTCCACTTT | CASKGTGGSNSPLHF
TRBJ1-1 | . | . | TRBV11-1 | TGTGCCAGCAGCTTAGCGTCGGCAGGGTCATCGAACACTGAAGCTTTCTTT | CASSLASAGSSNTEAFF
TRBJ1-2 | . | . | TRBV12-3/TRBV12-4 | TGTGCCAGCGGACAGAGATTAAACTATGGCTACACCTTC | CASGQRLNYGYTF
TRBJ1-1 | . | . | TRBV4-2 | TGTGCCAGCAGCCATGAACAGGGCGCTGAAGCTTTCTTT | CASSHEQGAEAFF
TRBJ1-2 | . | . | TRBV7-2 | TGTGCCAGCAGCTCCGAGCACAGGTCCAGCTACACCTTC | CASSSEHRSSYTF
TRBJ1-5 | . | few | TRBV12-5 | TGTGCTAGTGGTTTGCTTCAGGGAAGGAGCAATCAGCCCCAGCATTTT | CASGLLQGRSNQPQHF
TRBJ1-1 | TRBD1 | . | TRBV7-2 | TGTGCCAGCAGCTTGGACAGGGGGAACACTGAAGCTTTCTTT | CASSLDRGNTEAFF
TRBJ1-1 | TRBD1 | . | TRBV7-9 | TGTGCCAGCAGGCCTCCTACTGGGACAGGGGTCGTGAACACTGAAGCTTTCTTT | CASRPPTGTGVVNTEAFF
TRBJ2-1 | . | . | TRBV5-1 | TGCGCCAGCAGCCGGAGCTCCTACAATGAGCAGTTCTTC | CASSRSSYNEQFF
TRBJ1-1 | TRBD1 | . | TRBV6-5 | TGTGCCAGCAGTTCCCGACAGGGATTGAACACTGAAGCTTTCTTT | CASSSRQGLNTEAFF
TRBJ1-2 | TRBD1 | once | TRBV25-1 | TGTGCCAGCAGTGGGACTCGGACAGGGTATTACACGGATGGCTACACCTTC | CASSGTRTGYYTDGYTF
TRBJ1-5 | TRBD1 | . | TRBV6-1 | TGTGCCAGCAGTGAAAGGACAGGGGGCAATCAGCCCCAGCATTTT | CASSERTGGNQPQHF
TRBJ2-5 | . | . | TRBV5-4 | TGTGCCAGCAGCTTGGTGGGCAGCCAAGAGACCCAGTACTTC | CASSLVGSQETQYF
TRBJ1-2 | TRBD1 | . | TRBV10-2 | TGCGCCAGCAGTGACCCCGGGACAGGGGGCGCGGATGGCTACACCTTC | CASSDPGTGGADGYTF
TRBJ1-1 | TRBD1 | few | TRBV6-5 | TGTGCCAGCAGGCCGGACAGGAGGAACACTGAAGCTTTCTTT | CASRPDRRNTEAFF
TRBJ2-3 | . | . | TRBV21-1 | TGTGCCAGCAGCAAGGCCCCCAGGACGCAGTATTTT | CASSKAPRTQYF
TRBJ2-7 | TRBD2 | . | TRBV9 | TGTGCCAGCAGCAAGGCTAGCGGGGGGGCTCGGGAGCAGTACTTC | CASSKASGGAREQYF
TRBJ2-2 | . | . | TRBV7-2 | TGTGCCAGCAGCATCCGGGTCTCTAGTCGGGAGCTGTTTTTT | CASSIRVSSRELFF
TRBJ1-4 | TRBD1 | . | TRBV7-9 | TGTGCCAGCAGCTTCCCGGGACAGTCAAATGAAAAACTGTTTTTT | CASSFPGQSNEKLFF
TRBJ1-1 | TRBD1 | . | TRBV9 | TGTGCCAGCGGGACAGGGATCCGGCACACTGAAGCTTTCTTT | CASGTGIRHTEAFF
TRBJ1-1 | . | . | TRBV3-1/TRBV3-2 | TGTGCCAGCAGCCAAGAGGGGGGGCTGACGAACACTGAAGCTTTCTTT | CASSQEGGLTNTEAFF
TRBJ2-5 | TRBD2 | . | TRBV5-1 | TGCGCCAGCAGCTTGGGGGGGACTAGCGCCCAAGAGACCCAGTACTTC | CASSLGGTSAQETQYF
TRBJ1-5 | TRBD1 | . | TRBV25-1 | TGTGCCAGCAGTACAGCCGGGACAGACAGCAATCAGCCCCAGCATTTT | CASSTAGTDSNQPQHF
TRBJ1-1 | . | . | TRBV6-2/TRBV6-3 | TGTGCCAGCAGTTACTCTCTTGGGGCCAGCCTGAACACTGAAGCTTTCTTT | CASSYSLGASLNTEAFF
TRBJ2-7 | . | . | TRBV4-1 | TGCGCCAGCAGCCAAGATCAAGGCAGGGGCCACAAATCCTACGAGCAGTACTTC | CASSQDQGRGHKSYEQYF
TRBJ1-2 | TRBD1 | . | TRBV13 | TGTGCCAGCAGCGGATCACCGGGACAGGGCCCTAACTATGGCTACACCTTC | CASSGSPGQGPNYGYTF
TRBJ2-7 | TRBD1 | . | TRBV6-5 | TGTGCCGGTAGAAGACAGGGCTCCTACGAGCAGTACTTC | CAGRRQGSYEQYF
TRBJ1-5 | TRBD1 | . | TRBV5-6 | TGTGCCAGCAGAAAGACAGGGGAGGGCAATCAGCCCCAGCATTTT | CASRKTGEGNQPQHF
TRBJ2-1 | TRBD2 | . | TRBV5-6 | TGTGCCAGCAGCTTGGCCCTTACTAGCGGGGGGGACAATGAGCAGTTCTTC | CASSLALTSGGDNEQFF
TRBJ2-7 | TRBD2 | . | TRBV14 | TGTGCCAGCAGCCCCCTCGGTAGCGGGGGGACCTACGAGCAGTACTTC | CASSPLGSGGTYEQYF
TRBJ1-5 | . | once | TRBV27 | TGTGCCAGCGCATTCCTAGGTGCGGGGCAGCCCCAGCATTTT | CASAFLGAGQPQHF
TRBJ1-1 | . | . | TRBV30 | TGTGCCTGGGCAATACAGACGAACACTGAAGCTTTCTTT | CAWAIQTNTEAFF
TRBJ2-3 | TRBD2 | . | TRBV3-1/TRBV3-2 | TGTGCCAGCAGCCAAACTAGCGGGGGAATAGATACGCAGTATTTT | CASSQTSGGIDTQYF
TRBJ1-2 | TRBD1 | . | TRBV27 | TGTGCCAGCCATACCGGGACAGGGTATCTGGAAGGCTACACCTTC | CASHTGTGYLEGYTF
TRBJ1-5 | . | once | TRBV6-5 | TGTGCCAGCAGTTACTCGGGGCTTGCCAATCAGCCCCAGCATTTT | CASSYSGLANQPQHF
TRBJ2-2 | TRBD2 | . | TRBV2 | TGTGCCAGCGGGGGGGTCACCGGGGAGCTGTTTTTT | CASGGVTGELFF
TRBJ2-3 | . | . | TRBV18 | TGTGCCACCGCACCCACTAACACAGATACGCAGTATTTT | CATAPTNTDTQYF
TRBJ1-1 | TRBD1 | . | TRBV7-9 | TGTGCCAGCAGCTCGAACCGGGACAGTGAAGCTTTCTTT | CASSSNRDSEAFF
TRBJ2-2 | . | . | TRBV7-9 | TGTGCCAGCAGCTTAGGGCCCGGGATAGCGAACACCGGGGAGCTGTTTTTT | CASSLGPGIANTGELFF
TRBJ1-2 | . | . | TRBV25-1 | TGTGCCAGCAGTGACAGGGGATTCCGGGGCTACACCTTC | CASSDRGFRGYTF
TRBJ1-6 | . | . | TRBV4-3 | TGCGCCAGCAGCCAAGTTCTTCTCGATTCACCCCTCCACTTT | CASSQVLLDSPLHF
TRBJ2-4 | . | . | TRBV2 | TGTGCCAGCATTTCCCAGGGCTCGGCCAAAAACATTCAGTACTTC | CASISQGSAKNIQYF